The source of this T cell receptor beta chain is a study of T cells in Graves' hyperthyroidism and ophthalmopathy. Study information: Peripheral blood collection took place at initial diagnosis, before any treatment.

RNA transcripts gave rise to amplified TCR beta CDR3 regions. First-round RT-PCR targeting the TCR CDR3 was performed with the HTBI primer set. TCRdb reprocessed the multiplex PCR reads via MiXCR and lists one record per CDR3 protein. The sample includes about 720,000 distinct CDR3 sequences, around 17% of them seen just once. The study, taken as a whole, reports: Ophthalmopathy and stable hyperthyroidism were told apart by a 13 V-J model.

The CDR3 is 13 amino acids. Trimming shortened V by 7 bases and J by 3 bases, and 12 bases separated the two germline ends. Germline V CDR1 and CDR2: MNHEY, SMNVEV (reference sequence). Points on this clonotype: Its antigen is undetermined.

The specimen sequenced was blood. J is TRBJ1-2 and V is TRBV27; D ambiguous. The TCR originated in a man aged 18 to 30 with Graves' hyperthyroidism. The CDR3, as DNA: TGTGCCAGCACTCCCCCAGCTGACTATGGCTACACCTTC. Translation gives CASTPPADYGYTF.